These T cell receptor beta chains were read from a single sample in a study of cytotoxic CD8 clonotypes in ibrutinib-treated CLL. TCRdb's table, derived via immunoSEQ multiplex PCR, lists solely in-frame clones and lacks some. The table has hundreds of thousands of clones, roughly three quarters seen once. Here the sequenced sample was PBMCs, taken after 12 months of ibrutinib treatment. These receptors originate from a human donor with chronic lymphocytic leukemia. The CDR3 runs from the conserved cysteine through the conserved F or W. D genes are given only for firm matches. Some rows have no size entry. The others give once, few or many, or a class for an expanded clone.

TRBJ1-4	TRBV7-6	NA	NA	15	CASSPDSRMSEKLFF	TGTGCCAGCAGTCCGGACAGCCGGATGAGTGAAAAACTGTTTTTT
TRBJ2-1	TRBV27	TRBD1	many	15	CASSLRGQNYNEQFF	TGTGCCAGCAGTTTAAGGGGACAGAACTACAATGAGCAGTTCTTC
TRBJ2-1	TRBV28	NA	NA	12	CASIGPGRGQFF	TGTGCCAGCATCGGCCCGGGACGGGGGCAGTTCTTC
TRBJ1-5	TRBV30	NA	NA	14	CAWSVGAGNQPQHF	TGTGCCTGGAGTGTCGGGGCGGGCAATCAGCCCCAGCATTTT
TRBJ2-3	TRBV28	TRBD1	medium-sized	15	CASTLRQGHTDTQYF	TGTGCCAGCACCCTACGACAGGGACACACAGATACGCAGTATTTT
TRBJ1-2	TRBV4-1	NA	NA	12	CASSQNNYGYTF	TGCGCCAGCAGCCAGAATAACTATGGCTACACCTTC
TRBJ2-1	TRBV5-1	TRBD1	NA	15	CASSPIGTVYNEQFF	TGCGCCAGCAGCCCAATCGGGACAGTTTACAATGAGCAGTTCTTC
TRBJ2-1	TRBV27	TRBD2	NA	17	CASSLSSSGLAFNEQFF	TGTGCCAGCAGTTTATCATCCTCGGGACTAGCCTTCAATGAGCAGTTCTTC
TRBJ2-7	TRBV4-1	NA	NA	15	CASSQDAAGAWEQYF	TGCGCCAGCAGCCAAGATGCGGCAGGGGCGTGGGAGCAGTACTTC
TRBJ2-7	TRBV6-5	NA	NA	12	CASSEGSYEQYF	TGTGCCAGCAGCGAGGGGTCCTACGAGCAGTACTTC
TRBJ2-7	TRBV4-1	NA	NA	17	CASSQIPPGLGTGEQYF	TGCGCCAGCAGCCAAATCCCCCCGGGGTTAGGGACTGGTGAGCAGTACTTC
TRBJ1-4	TRBV25-1	NA	few	11	CASSEGEKLFF	TGTGCCAGCAGTGAAGGGGAAAAACTGTTTTTT
TRBJ1-5	TRBV12-1	NA	NA	13	CASAGESNQPQHF	TGTGCCAGCGCAGGGGAAAGCAATCAGCCCCAGCATTTT
TRBJ1-6	TRBV7-8	TRBD1	NA	14	CASLEGQGNSPLHF	TGTGCCAGCCTAGAAGGACAGGGTAATTCACCCCTCCACTTT
TRBJ2-7	TRBV5-1	TRBD2	few	16	CASSLRLAGDSYEQYF	TGCGCCAGCAGCTTGAGACTAGCGGGAGACTCCTACGAGCAGTACTTC
TRBJ2-1	TRBV5-1	NA	NA	12	CASSLQYNEQFF	TGCGCCAGCAGCTTACAGTACAATGAGCAGTTCTTC
TRBJ1-4	TRBV6-6	NA	NA	15	CASSYPTSTNEKLFF	TGTGCCAGCAGTTACCCCACGTCTACTAATGAAAAACTGTTTTTT
TRBJ2-6	TRBV9	NA	NA	16	CASSVGAGTGANVLTF	TGTGCCAGCAGCGTAGGGGCGGGGACCGGGGCCAACGTCCTGACTTTC
TRBJ2-3	TRBV5-1	NA	NA	16	CASSVPSGSIPDTQYF	TGCGCCAGCAGCGTCCCCTCGGGGAGTATCCCAGATACGCAGTATTTT
TRBJ2-1	TRBV30	TRBD2	NA	15	CAWSTLAGGHNEQFF	TGTGCCTGGAGTACCTTAGCGGGGGGCCACAATGAGCAGTTCTTC
TRBJ2-3	TRBV10-1	NA	NA	16	CASSERGGKSTDTQYF	TGCGCCAGCAGTGAGCGCGGCGGGAAAAGCACAGATACGCAGTATTTT
TRBJ1-2	TRBV6-1	TRBD1	few	10	CASSSDRKVF	TGTGCCAGCAGTTCGGACAGGAAGGTTTTT
TRBJ2-7	TRBV6-5	TRBD1	NA	13	CASSYSRGYEQYF	TGTGCCAGCAGTTACTCCAGGGGGTACGAGCAGTACTTC
TRBJ1-1	TRBV6-1	TRBD1	NA	14	CASSVWTGGTEAFF	TGTGCCAGCAGTGTATGGACAGGGGGGACTGAAGCTTTCTTT
TRBJ2-7	TRBV28	NA	NA	12	CASSTSSYEQYF	TGTGCCAGCAGTACATCTAGCTACGAGCAGTACTTC
TRBJ1-1	TRBV6-5	NA	NA	12	CASTPRGAEAFF	TGTGCCAGCACCCCGAGGGGGGCTGAAGCTTTCTTT
TRBJ2-3	TRBV5-1	NA	NA	17	CASSLATGLLSTDTQYF	TGCGCCAGCAGCTTGGCCACAGGCCTTCTTAGCACAGATACGCAGTATTTT
TRBJ1-4	TRBV5-1	NA	NA	16	CASSPSLAATNEKLFF	TGCGCCAGCAGCCCGAGCCTAGCAGCAACTAATGAAAAACTGTTTTTT
TRBJ1-6	TRBV5-6	TRBD1	once	16	CASSLRFGTANSPLHF	TGTGCCAGCAGCTTGAGATTCGGGACAGCGAATTCACCCCTCCACTTT
TRBJ2-7	TRBV6-5	NA	NA	14	CASSIGTDSYEQYF	TGTGCCAGCAGTATAGGGACCGACTCCTACGAGCAGTACTTC
TRBJ2-2	TRBV6-6	NA	NA	15	CASSPQTGNTGELFF	TGTGCCAGCAGTCCGCAGACAGGGAACACCGGGGAGCTGTTTTTT
TRBJ1-1	TRBV19	NA	NA	12	CASSIGGLEAFF	TGTGCCAGTAGTATTGGGGGGCTTGAAGCTTTCTTT
TRBJ1-5	TRBV6-1	NA	NA	15	CASSEWGGSNQPQHF	TGTGCCAGCAGTGAATGGGGGGGAAGCAATCAGCCCCAGCATTTT
TRBJ2-2	TRBV2	TRBD2	NA	14	CASKREGGTGELFF	TGTGCCAGCAAACGGGAGGGCGGCACCGGGGAGCTGTTTTTT
TRBJ2-1	TRBV4-1	TRBD2	NA	16	CASSLSSGSGLNEQFF	TGCGCCAGCAGCCTATCAAGCGGGAGTGGGTTGAATGAGCAGTTCTTC
TRBJ1-1	TRBV19	NA	NA	13	CASSIGQNTEAFF	TGTGCCAGTAGTATTGGACAAAACACTGAAGCTTTCTTT
TRBJ1-1	TRBV4-1	TRBD1	NA	15	CASWRTGGESTEAFF	TGCGCCAGCTGGAGGACAGGGGGCGAAAGTACTGAAGCTTTCTTT
TRBJ1-5	TRBV7-9	TRBD1	NA	16	CASSLVGTARNQPQHF	TGTGCCAGCAGCTTAGTTGGGACAGCAAGAAATCAGCCCCAGCATTTT
TRBJ1-1	TRBV25-1	NA	NA	13	CASSGIGGAEAFF	TGTGCCAGCAGTGGGATCGGGGGGGCCGAAGCTTTCTTT
TRBJ1-2	TRBV4-2	TRBD1	NA	15	CASSQEVTGGYGYTF	TGTGCCAGCAGCCAAGAAGTTACAGGGGGGTATGGCTACACCTTC
TRBJ2-7	TRBV18	NA	NA	13	CASSPPSVYEQYF	TGTGCCAGCTCACCACCGTCGGTCTACGAGCAGTACTTC
TRBJ2-4	TRBV27	NA	NA	15	CASSSRFTGGHIQYF	TGTGCCAGCAGTTCGCGGTTTACAGGAGGGCACATTCAGTACTTC
TRBJ2-3	TRBV4-1	TRBD2	NA	18	CASSQGGEAGEGTDTQYF	TGCGCCAGCAGCCAAGGGGGTGAAGCGGGGGAGGGCACAGATACGCAGTATTTT
TRBJ1-4	TRBV19	NA	NA	18	CASSIIRGRAEANEKLFF	TGTGCCAGTAGTATCATCCGGGGCAGGGCTGAGGCTAATGAAAAACTGTTTTTT
TRBJ2-1	TRBV11-2	NA	NA	12	CASSGIGNEQFF	TGTGCCAGCAGCGGAATAGGTAATGAGCAGTTCTTC
TRBJ2-1	TRBV9	NA	once	16	CASATFTGSSYNEQFF	TGTGCCAGCGCGACATTCACAGGGAGCTCCTACAATGAGCAGTTCTTC
TRBJ1-1	TRBV7-9	NA	NA	14	CASSLEWGRAEAFF	TGTGCCAGCAGCTTAGAATGGGGGCGGGCTGAAGCTTTCTTT
TRBJ1-2	TRBV12-5	NA	NA	14	CASGLDPGRGGYTF	TGTGCTAGTGGTTTGGACCCCGGGAGGGGTGGCTACACCTTC
TRBJ1-3	TRBV25-1	NA	NA	17	CASSGFSTGRAGNTIYF	TGTGCCAGCAGTGGATTCTCGACAGGTCGAGCTGGAAACACCATATATTTT
TRBJ2-5	TRBV30	NA	NA	13	CAWSVQNGETQYF	TGTGCCTGGAGTGTACAGAATGGAGAGACCCAGTACTTC
TRBJ2-5	TRBV20-1	NA	NA	11	CSAPGVETQYF	TGCAGTGCGCCGGGTGTGGAGACCCAGTACTTC
TRBJ1-6	TRBV4-1	TRBD1	NA	16	CASSLQGIPNNSPLHF	TGCGCCAGCAGCCTACAGGGGATCCCGAATAATTCACCCCTCCACTTT
TRBJ2-7	TRBV21-1	NA	NA	14	CASSKSGSPYEQYF	TGTGCCAGCAGCAAATCAGGGTCCCCCTACGAGCAGTACTTC
TRBJ2-7	TRBV6-6	NA	NA	14	CASSYFGGIYEQYF	TGTGCCAGCAGTTACTTTGGGGGAATCTACGAGCAGTACTTC
TRBJ2-7	TRBV10-3	NA	NA	14	CAISAPAQPYEQYF	TGTGCCATCAGTGCCCCGGCCCAACCCTACGAGCAGTACTTC
TRBJ2-7	TRBV11-2	NA	few	15	CASAISGVLSYEQYF	TGTGCCAGCGCCATTTCGGGGGTCCTCTCCTACGAGCAGTACTTC
TRBJ2-1	TRBV7-6	NA	NA	16	CASSSTKGFLQNEQFF	TGTGCCAGCAGCTCCACAAAGGGATTTCTGCAGAATGAGCAGTTCTTC
TRBJ2-7	TRBV5-6	NA	NA	16	CASSLVVAGESYEQYF	TGTGCCAGCAGCTTGGTCGTTGCAGGTGAATCCTACGAGCAGTACTTC
TRBJ1-2	TRBV6-5	TRBD1	NA	14	CASSRTGPVYGYTF	TGTGCCAGCAGCAGGACAGGGCCTGTCTATGGCTACACCTTC
TRBJ1-1	TRBV30	NA	NA	15	CAWSVVRPPNTEAFF	TGTGCCTGGAGTGTAGTCCGGCCTCCGAACACTGAAGCTTTCTTT